The rows below give T cell receptor beta chains drawn from one sample of a study of CD8+CD57+ T cells in acquired aplastic anemia. TCRdb re-analysed the reads in MiXCR, keeping a single row per CDR3 protein. This sample has 150,000 to 200,000 distinct CDR3 sequences, with roughly 63% found just once. Material: sorted CD4+, CD8+, or CD8+CD57+ T cells (not recorded which) from PBMCs. The source is a human donor in good health. CDR3s include the opening cysteine and the closing phenylalanine or tryptophan. A D gene is named only where the DNA matches it firmly. Clone sizes are given selectively: once, few, many, or a class where the clone is expanded.

TRBV19	TRBJ2-7	-	-	CASSYDSTGAYEQYF	TGTGCCAGTAGCTACGACTCGACGGGAGCCTACGAGCAGTACTTC
TRBV6-6	TRBJ2-7	-	-	CASSYSASSYEQYF	TGTGCTAGCAGTTACTCGGCGAGCTCCTACGAGCAGTACTTC
TRBV19	TRBJ2-7	-	TRBD1	CASSMTGYEQYF	TGTGCCAGTAGTATGACAGGGTACGAGCAGTACTTC
TRBV24-1	TRBJ1-1	-	-	CATSDPGTAEAFF	TGTGCCACCAGTGATCCTGGAACCGCTGAAGCTTTCTTT
TRBV19	TRBJ1-2	many	-	CASSPNPYGYTF	TGTGCCAGTAGTCCCAACCCCTATGGCTACACCTTC
TRBV29-1	TRBJ2-5	-	-	CSVDTGPQETQYF	TGCAGCGTTGACACAGGTCCCCAAGAGACCCAGTACTTC
TRBV2	TRBJ1-4	many	-	CASSEWPAADEKLFF	TGTGCCAGCAGTGAATGGCCCGCGGCGGACGAAAAACTGTTTTTT
TRBV7-2	TRBJ2-7	-	TRBD2	CASSSGTSEEQYF	TGTGCCAGCAGCTCGGGGACTAGCGAAGAGCAGTACTTC
TRBV11-2	TRBJ2-7	-	-	CASSTGGLFYEQYF	TGTGCCAGCAGCACCGGGGGGCTCTTCTACGAGCAGTACTTC
TRBV10-3	TRBJ1-6	-	TRBD1	CAITKTGTGGSPLHF	TGTGCCATCACCAAGACCGGGACAGGGGGGTCACCCCTCCACTTT
TRBV4-2	TRBJ2-3	many	-	CASSQRDWGADTQYF	TGTGCCAGCAGCCAAAGGGACTGGGGGGCAGATACGCAGTATTTT
TRBV9	TRBJ2-7	-	-	CASSPKTPAAPHEQYF	TGTGCCAGCAGCCCCAAAACTCCGGCTGCCCCCCACGAGCAGTACTTC
TRBV14	TRBJ1-1	-	-	CASSQGHANTEAFF	TGTGCCAGCAGCCAAGGACACGCGAACACTGAAGCTTTCTTT
TRBV7-8	TRBJ2-7	-	-	CASSRIQSRGPEYF	TGTGCCAGCAGCCGTATACAAAGCAGGGGACCGGAGTACTTC
TRBV7-3	TRBJ2-7	-	-	CASSVTLMDEQSF	TGTGCCAGCAGCGTAACATTAATGGATGAGCAGTCCTTC
TRBV15	TRBJ1-5	many	-	CATRSSGSNQPQHF	TGTGCCACCAGGTCTTCAGGTAGCAATCAGCCCCAGCATTTT
TRBV19	TRBJ2-2	-	-	CASSIKGYNTGELFF	TGTGCCAGTAGTATAAAAGGATACAACACCGGGGAGCTGTTTTTT
TRBV14	TRBJ2-7	many	TRBD2	CASSQGASGFYEQYF	TGTGCCAGCAGCCAAGGGGCTAGCGGGTTCTACGAGCAGTACTTC
TRBV11-2	TRBJ2-7	-	TRBD2	CASSLGGGAFSHEQYF	TGTGCCAGCAGCTTAGGCGGGGGGGCCTTTAGCCACGAGCAGTACTTC
TRBV4-1	TRBJ2-3	many	-	CASSQEGYFTDTQYF	TGCGCCAGCAGCCAAGAAGGGTATTTCACAGATACGCAGTATTTT
TRBV2	TRBJ2-6	-	TRBD1	CASSATGGAGANVLTF	TGTGCCAGCAGTGCTACAGGGGGCGCTGGGGCCAACGTCCTGACTTTC
TRBV11-3	TRBJ1-5	-	-	CASSLVSTVGEDNQPQHF	TGTGCCAGCAGCTTAGTAAGCACAGTCGGGGAAGACAATCAGCCCCAGCATTTT
TRBV19	TRBJ2-7	-	-	CASKGGTYEQYF	TGTGCCAGTAAGGGGGGTACCTACGAGCAGTACTTC
TRBV7-9	TRBJ2-7	-	-	CASSSHEGYEQYF	TGTGCCAGCAGCTCACACGAGGGCTACGAGCAGTACTTC
TRBV19	TRBJ1-2	-	-	CASSYRNFYGYTF	TGTGCCAGTAGTTACAGGAATTTTTATGGCTACACCTTC
TRBV20-1	TRBJ2-3	many	-	CSASDSRRATDTQYF	TGCAGTGCTAGTGACTCCAGGAGGGCCACAGATACGCAGTATTTT
TRBV20-1	TRBJ2-7	many	-	CSALEQGYEQYF	TGCAGTGCTTTAGAACAGGGCTACGAGCAGTACTTC
TRBV20-1	TRBJ1-5	-	TRBD1	CSASAGGGQPQHF	TGCAGTGCTAGTGCAGGGGGAGGTCAGCCCCAGCATTTT
TRBV7-3	TRBJ2-1	-	TRBD2	CASSPREGLGNEQFF	TGTGCCAGCAGCCCTCGGGAGGGCCTAGGGAATGAGCAGTTCTTC
TRBV20-1	TRBJ1-1	-	-	CSARDPSGDTEAFF	TGCAGTGCTAGGGATCCGTCCGGAGACACTGAAGCTTTCTTT
TRBV9	TRBJ2-7	-	-	CASSVEGANYEQYF	TGTGCCAGCAGCGTAGAGGGTGCTAACTACGAGCAGTACTTC
TRBV7-9	TRBJ1-6	-	-	CASSWDGNSPLHF	TGTGCCAGCAGCTGGGACGGTAATTCACCCCTCCACTTT
TRBV24-1	TRBJ2-3	-	-	CATSEGGTADTQYF	TGTGCCACCAGTGAAGGGGGGACAGCAGATACGCAGTATTTT
TRBV2	TRBJ2-7	-	TRBD2	CASRQGLAVYEQYF	TGTGCCAGCAGACAGGGACTAGCGGTCTACGAGCAGTACTTC
TRBV15	TRBJ2-7	-	TRBD2	CATSSSGAFYEQYF	TGTGCCACCAGTTCTAGCGGAGCTTTCTACGAGCAGTACTTC
TRBV20-1	TRBJ2-1	-	-	CSARVRLDADNEQFF	TGCAGTGCTAGAGTCCGACTAGACGCAGACAATGAGCAGTTCTTC
TRBV24-1	TRBJ2-7	-	-	CATSDPGSSYEQYF	TGTGCCACCAGTGACCCGGGGAGCTCCTACGAGCAGTACTTC
TRBV7-3	TRBJ2-3	-	TRBD2	CASSLTGVREGDTQYF	TGTGCCAGCAGCTTAACTGGAGTCAGGGAGGGCGATACGCAGTATTTT
TRBV6-6	TRBJ2-1	many	TRBD2	CASSSSAGGEDEQFF	TGTGCCAGCAGTTCCTCAGCGGGAGGAGAGGATGAGCAGTTCTTC
TRBV15	TRBJ1-3	-	-	CATSRGGWGTENTIYF	TGTGCCACCAGCAGAGGAGGGTGGGGAACGGAAAACACCATATATTTT
TRBV30	TRBJ1-6	-	TRBD1	CAWSGRTGTGSPLHF	TGTGCCTGGAGTGGACGGACAGGGACTGGTTCACCCCTCCACTTT
TRBV29-1	TRBJ2-1	-	-	CSVAPTYEQFF	TGCAGCGTTGCCCCGACTTATGAGCAGTTCTTC
TRBV7-9	TRBJ2-7	-	TRBD2	CASRLAGSYEQYF	TGTGCCAGCCGATTAGCGGGCTCCTACGAGCAGTACTTC
TRBV7-8	TRBJ2-1	many	-	CASSPVAVGRYNEQFF	TGTGCCAGCAGCCCCGTAGCGGTGGGCCGCTACAATGAGCAGTTCTTC
TRBV24-1	TRBJ2-1	-	TRBD2	CATSDPGTSGGDEQFF	TGTGCCACCAGTGATCCCGGGACTAGCGGGGGGGATGAGCAGTTCTTC
TRBV5-6	TRBJ2-7	-	TRBD2	CASSVTGLAAYEQYF	TGTGCCAGTAGTGTGACTGGACTAGCCGCCTACGAACAGTACTTC
TRBV10-3	TRBJ2-7	-	-	CAISEHSEQYF	TGTGCCATCAGTGAACACAGCGAGCAGTACTTC
TRBV7-9	TRBJ1-2	-	-	CASSLGAVRGYTF	TGTGCCAGCAGCTTAGGGGCAGTGAGGGGCTACACCTTC
TRBV7-9	TRBJ1-4	-	-	CASSLATLQTLNEKLFF	TGTGCCAGCAGCTTAGCGACGCTCCAGACCCTAAATGAAAAACTGTTTTTT
TRBV7-9	TRBJ2-1	-	TRBD2	CARASGELNEQFF	TGTGCCCGTGCTAGCGGGGAACTCAATGAGCAGTTCTTC
TRBV7-8	TRBJ2-5	many	TRBD2	CASSLGLAGVGETQYF	TGTGCCAGCAGCTTAGGGCTAGCGGGAGTGGGAGAGACCCAGTACTTC
TRBV15	TRBJ1-6	few	TRBD1	CATSRDLTGGNSPLHF	TGTGCCACCAGCAGAGATCTAACAGGGGGCAATTCACCCCTCCACTTT
TRBV5-6	TRBJ2-7	-	-	CASQGRWGYNEQYF	TGTGCCAGCCAGGGGAGATGGGGCTACAATGAGCAGTACTTC
TRBV7-2	TRBJ2-7	-	-	CASSSPGEGEHEQYF	TGTGCCAGCAGCTCGCCAGGGGAGGGGGAACACGAGCAGTACTTC
TRBV19	TRBJ2-7	-	TRBD2	CASSRGGSGSSYEQYF	TGTGCCAGTAGTCGAGGTGGCAGCGGGAGCTCCTACGAGCAGTACTTC
TRBV7-7	TRBJ2-2	few	TRBD2	CASSLNLVAGNTGELFF	TGTGCTAGCAGCTTAAATTTGGTAGCGGGAAACACCGGGGAGCTGTTTTTT
TRBV20-1	TRBJ2-4	-	-	CSARDFQGRGDIQYF	TGCAGTGCTAGAGATTTCCAGGGGAGAGGGGACATTCAGTACTTC
TRBV3-1	TRBJ2-1	-	TRBD2	CASSQPRNGRGKGNEQFF	TGTGCCAGCAGCCAACCCCGCAACGGGAGGGGTAAGGGCAATGAGCAGTTCTTC
TRBV6-2/TRBV6-3	TRBJ2-1	-	TRBD1	CVSSSLGFLQGLEQFF	TGTGTCAGCAGTTCCTTGGGATTCCTACAGGGGCTTGAGCAGTTCTTC
TRBV4-2	TRBJ2-3	-	TRBD2	CASSQGLAASTDTQYF	TGTGCCAGCAGCCAAGGACTAGCGGCAAGCACAGATACGCAGTATTTT